This T cell receptor beta chain was documented in a study of T cells in Graves' hyperthyroidism and ophthalmopathy. TCR beta CDR3 regions were amplified from RNA. First-round RT-PCR with HTBI primers amplified the TCR CDR3 region. TCRdb re-called the multiplex PCR reads through MiXCR, storing one row per CDR3 protein. The repertoire holds some 510,000 distinct CDR3 sequences, 46% seen once, with about 8.2% in the top ten. The source is a woman aged 18-30 years with Graves' hyperthyroidism. Sample: peripheral blood or thyroid tissue (not recorded which).

The CDR3, as DNA: TGTGCCAGCACCGTAGCGGGAGGAGAGACCCAGTACTTC. Residues: CASTVAGGETQYF. The chain joins TRBV2 to TRBJ2-5; TRBD2 matches at 10 bases. The CDR3 contains 13 residues. With 7 bases clipped from V and 4 bases from J, the junction kept 3 bases outside the gene matches. The germline V gene has CDR1 SNHLY and CDR2 FYNNEI.